The 31 T cell receptor beta chains below were found in one sample sequenced in a study of T cell repertoires in cytomegalovirus infection. What these receptors recognize is not known. TCRdb analysed the reads with MiXCR anew, one entry per CDR3 protein. Of 680,000 or so distinct CDR3 sequences detected, roughly 30% appear once; the ten largest clones hold about 20%. This sample comprised cultured PBMCs, obtained from culture after CMV antigen stimulation. The receptors originated from a human donor in good health (CMV status not recorded). Some clones in this sample may be carry-over from other donors' samples.

J is TRBJ2-1 and V is TRBV3-1; tentatively, D is TRBD2 (6 bases). V was clipped by 5 bases and J by 6 bases, with 20 bases between them. The germline CDR1 and CDR2 sequences are LGHDT and YNNKEL (reference sequence). The CDR3 covers 16 residues. The DNA of the CDR3 is TGTGCCAGCAGCGCTAACGCGGGAATCAGGGCCAATGAGCAGTTCTTC. Amino acid sequence: CASSANAGIRANEQFF.

The genes are TRBV12-5 and TRBJ2-3, with 14 bases that match TRBD2. The trim removed 6 bases at V and 2 bases at J, leaving 7 bases unmatched. Germline assignment: CDR1 LGHNT and CDR2 FRNRAP. The CDR3 runs to 17 residues. For the CDR3, the DNA is TGTGCTAGTGGCCGACTAGCGGGAGGGCCGCCCACAGATACGCAGTATTTT. Encoded protein: CASGRLAGGPPTDTQYF.

This rearrangement joins TRBV29-1 to TRBJ1-2; D ambiguous. CDR3 size: 14 residues. Germline V CDR1 and CDR2: SQVTM, ANQGSEA. V lost 5 bases and J 2 bases, leaving 15 bases between the germline ends. CDR3 nucleotide sequence: TGCAGCGTTTCGGGCCGAGGGAAGAACTATGGCTACACCTTC. Translating gives CSVSGRGKNYGYTF.

This chain joins TRBV7-2 and TRBJ1-5; 7 bases align to TRBD1. The germline V gene has CDR1 SGHTA and CDR2 FQGNSA. The CDR3 loop spans 15 amino acids. V gave up 4 bases and J gave up 5 bases; unmatched junction bases: 8. The CDR3 reads CASSWRDRAHQPQHF. CDR3 nucleotide sequence: TGTGCCAGCAGCTGGAGAGACAGGGCCCATCAGCCCCAGCATTTT.

There are a few counts of this clonotype. The rearrangement joins TRBV28 to TRBJ2-1, with D perhaps TRBD1 (6 bases). The CDR3 runs to 15 residues. Between the trimmed V and J ends, which lost 3 bases and 7 bases, there was a span of 16 bases. The V gene's germline CDR1 is MDHEN and CDR2 SYDVKM. CDR3 in DNA: TGTGCCAGCAGTTTGACACCGTCTACAGGGAATGAGCAGTTCTTC. The encoded protein is CASSLTPSTGNEQFF. Based on the CDR3 plus reference TRBV28 and TRBJ2-1, the full variable domain is DVKVTQSSRYLVKRTGEKVFLECVQDMDHENMFWYRQDPGLGLRLIYFSYDVKMKEKGDIPEGYSVSREKKERFSLILESASTNQTSMYLCASSLTPSTGNEQFFGPGTRLTVL.

V usage is TRBV12-3 or TRBV12-4 and J usage is TRBJ1-3; the D is unclear. This CDR3 has 15 residues. Trimming took 5 bases from V and 3 from J, leaving 14 bases between them. This CDR3 is CASSLGPGYGNTIYF. The CDR3 DNA follows: TGTGCCAGCAGTCTTGGGCCGGGGTATGGAAACACCATATATTTT.

This clonotype was counted only a few times. This chain uses TRBV19 with TRBJ2-1; D gene uncertain. Trimming shortened V by 0 bases and J by 2 bases, and 5 bases separated the two germline ends. Germline CDR1 reads LNHDA; CDR2 reads SQIVND (reference sequence). The length of the CDR3 is 14 residues. CDR3: CASSIDLAYNEQFF. CDR3 nucleotide sequence: TGTGCCAGTAGTATAGATCTTGCCTACAATGAGCAGTTCTTC.

This rearrangement joins TRBV7-6 to TRBJ2-1, with 10 bases identical to TRBD2. Trimming took 5 bases from V and 7 from J; bases not matched to a gene: 8. Germline CDR1 and CDR2: SGHVS and FNYEAQ. This CDR3 has 15 amino acids. Here the CDR3 reads CASSHDLAGVNEQFF. In DNA, the CDR3 is TGTGCCAGCAGCCACGACCTAGCGGGAGTTAATGAGCAGTTCTTC.

This clonotype appeared a few times. The CDR3 spells CASFSLAKNIQYF. The CDR3 DNA follows: TGTGCCAGCTTTTCTCTAGCCAAAAACATTCAGTACTTC. The rearrangement links TRBV6-1 to TRBJ2-4; unclear D gene. Germline assignment: CDR1 MNHNS and CDR2 SASEGT. The CDR3 sequence is 13 residues long. V was clipped by 8 bases and J by 0 bases, with 8 bases between them.

This chain links TRBV29-1 with TRBJ1-5, with unresolved D. Germline values: CDR1 SQVTM, CDR2 ANQGSEA. This CDR3 region has 12 residues. The germline V and J ends were trimmed by 4 bases and 5 bases, with 9 bases remaining between them. CDR3 in DNA: TGCAGCGTTGCCAGTGGGGATCAGCCCCAGCATTTT. This codes for CSVASGDQPQHF.

This clonotype turned up a few times. V is TRBV2 and J is TRBJ2-1; 7 bases match TRBD2. Germline CDR1 SNHLY, CDR2 FYNNEI. Losses at the gene ends were 1 base for V and 3 bases for J; bases not matched to a gene: 6. The CDR3 has 16 residues. The CDR3 DNA reads as TGTGCCAGCAGTGAAGAGTCTAGCGGATACTACAATGAGCAGTTCTTC. This translates into CASSEESSGYYNEQFF.

The chain combines TRBV6-2 or TRBV6-3 with TRBJ2-2; TRBD1 matches at 7 bases. The germline V gene encodes CDR1 MNHEY and CDR2 SVGEGT. V shed 11 bases, J shed 7 bases, and the junction held 10 bases outside the gene matches. This CDR3 is built from 13 residues. In DNA, the CDR3 is TGTGCCGGAAAAGGGACAGCCGGCGGGGAGCTGTTTTTT. Translating it yields CAGKGTAGGELFF.

This chain links TRBV2 with TRBJ2-5; the match to TRBD1 covers 7 bases. V gave up 5 bases and J gave up 5 bases; unmatched junction bases: 14. The CDR3 extends over 16 amino acids. CDR1 and CDR2 from the germline V gene are SNHLY and FYNNEI. CDR3 sequence reads: CASSKRRQGTRETQYF. For the CDR3, the DNA is TGTGCCAGCAGTAAACGCCGACAGGGTACGAGGGAGACCCAGTACTTC.

This clonotype was recorded many times. The rearrangement uses TRBV7-2 and TRBJ2-1; tentatively, D is TRBD2 (5 bases). Germline CDR1 is SGHTA and CDR2 is FQGNSA. The V end was cut by 5 bases, the J end by 2 bases, with 10 bases between. This CDR3 contains 14 residues. CDR3 nucleotide sequence: TGTGCCAGCAGCCCCGCCGGGACCTACAATGAGCAGTTCTTC. It translates to CASSPAGTYNEQFF.

This clonotype occurred a few times. This rearrangement joins TRBV7-9 to TRBJ2-7, with 7 bases aligning to TRBD1. Germline-derived CDR1 and CDR2 are SEHNR and FQNEAQ (reference sequence). V shed 4 bases, J shed 6 bases, and the junction held 6 bases outside the gene matches. This CDR3 has 13 amino acids. The CDR3 reads CASSSGQYGEQYF. In DNA, the CDR3 is TGTGCCAGCAGCTCGGGACAGTACGGCGAGCAGTACTTC.

This clonotype turned up a few times. The chain is built from TRBV6-5 and TRBJ2-7, with D possibly being TRBD1 (5 bases). CDR1 is MNHEY and CDR2 is SVGAGI in the germline V gene. The CDR3 loop spans 15 amino acids. Trimming stripped 5 bases from V and 2 bases from J, with 16 bases between. The CDR3 here is CASSQGVSPTYEQYF. The CDR3 bases are TGTGCCAGCAGTCAAGGGGTTTCACCCACCTACGAGCAGTACTTC.

There are a few counts of this clonotype. Its ends do not fully match the called genes, so a read error is possible. Here the CDR3 reads CASSLGRGQESQYF. In DNA, the CDR3 is TGTGCCAGCAGCTTGGGGCGGGGGCAAGAGTCCCAGTACTTC. The chain recombines TRBV7-6 with TRBJ2-5, with D maybe TRBD2 (7 bases). This CDR3 has 14 residues. Germline assignment: CDR1 SGHVS and CDR2 FNYEAQ.

V gene TRBV20-1 combines with J gene TRBJ2-3; 11 bases agree with TRBD2. CDR3 length: 16 amino acids. V was pared by 6 bases and J by 2 bases, with 10 bases of the junction left unmatched. Looked up from germline, CDR1 is DFQATT and CDR2 is SNEGSKA (reference sequence). The CDR3 sequence: CSAEPRLAGHTDTQYF. The CDR3 bases are TGCAGTGCCGAACCCCGACTAGCGGGGCACACAGATACGCAGTATTTT.

This clonotype was picked up a small number of times. The CDR3 DNA reads as TGTGCCAGCAGCTTAGGCGGACTTAAGCAGTTCTTC. Protein product: CASSLGGLKQFF. This chain connects TRBV11-2 to TRBJ2-1, with D possibly matching TRBD2 (5 bases). Germline V gene sequence: CDR1 SGHAT, CDR2 FQNNGV. V was pared by 1 base and J by 11 bases, with 9 bases between. CDR3 length equals 12 residues.

This clonotype was seen only a few times. The genes are TRBV7-8 and TRBJ2-5; D is possibly TRBD1 (5 bases). The germline V gene encodes CDR1 SGHVS and CDR2 FQNEAQ. The CDR3 covers 14 residues. The V end lost 5 bases, the J end lost 1 base, and 11 bases lay between the germline ends. This chain's CDR3 is CASSQRQTQETQYF. CDR3 DNA: TGTGCCAGCAGCCAAAGACAGACCCAAGAGACCCAGTACTTC.

This clonotype occurred many times. The chain couples TRBV7-2 to TRBJ2-1; 7 nucleotides match TRBD1. Trimming took 3 bases from V and 10 from J; bases not matched to a gene: 6. Germline CDR1 and CDR2: SGHTA and FQGNSA. This CDR3 comprises 13 residues. CDR3 loop: CASSFPDRAEQFF. The CDR3, as DNA: TGTGCCAGCAGCTTTCCCGACAGGGCCGAGCAGTTCTTC.

This clonotype came up many times. The CDR3, as DNA: TGTGCCAGCTCCAGACTAGCGGCCTACGAGCAGTACTTC. This gives the protein CASSRLAAYEQYF. V is TRBV6-2 or TRBV6-3 and J is TRBJ2-7; 9 positions agree with TRBD2. V lost 8 bases, J lost 2 bases, and 4 bases stayed unmatched. The germline gives CDR1 MNHEY, CDR2 SVGEGT. The CDR3 totals 13 residues.

The rearrangement uses TRBV20-1 and TRBJ1-2; the D gene is possibly TRBD1 (5 bases). This CDR3 spans 14 amino acids. V shed 3 bases and J shed 6 bases, with 17 bases lying between them. CDR1 is DFQATT, CDR2 SNEGSKA, per germline (reference sequence). The CDR3 loop is CSAREDTYTDGYTF. Here the CDR3 DNA reads TGCAGTGCTAGGGAGGACACCTATACGGATGGCTACACCTTC.

In its sample, this clonotype was seen a few times. This CDR3 reads CASSELGGGGNGGEQYF. The DNA of the CDR3 is TGTGCCAGCAGTGAACTTGGAGGAGGGGGTAACGGAGGCGAGCAGTACTTC. The J gene is TRBJ2-7, the V gene TRBV6-1; D tentatively fits TRBD1 or TRBD2 (6 bases each). The CDR3 runs 17 residues. V lost 2 bases and J 6 bases, leaving 23 bases between the germline ends. Germline-derived CDR1 and CDR2 are MNHNS and SASEGT.

This clonotype showed up many times. This sequence joins TRBV7-2 and TRBJ2-7; 10 nucleotides align to TRBD2. The V gene's germline CDR1 is SGHTA and CDR2 FQGNSA. With V trimmed by 4 bases and J by 2 bases, 5 bases remained unmatched. The CDR3 extends over 15 amino acids. CDR3 amino acids: CASSSGLAPTYEQYF. CDR3 coding DNA: TGTGCCAGCAGCTCGGGACTAGCGCCTACCTACGAGCAGTACTTC.

This clonotype occurred a few times. The V gene is TRBV7-8, the J gene TRBJ2-7; 10 bases map to TRBD1. This CDR3 has 15 amino acids. Trimming cost V 6 bases and J 4 bases; bases outside gene matches: 9. CDR1 and CDR2 from the germline V gene are SGHVS and FQNEAQ. The CDR3 sequence is CASSSGTGETYEQYF. The CDR3 bases are TGTGCCAGCAGTTCCGGGACAGGGGAGACTTACGAGCAGTACTTC.

There are many counts of this clonotype. This chain links TRBV12-3 or TRBV12-4 with TRBJ2-6; D not certain. The V gene lost 4 bases and the J gene lost 6 bases, with 4 bases spanning the gap. The CDR3 totals 12 residues. The CDR3 loop is CASSYVANVLTF. CDR3 DNA sequence: TGTGCCAGCAGTTACGTGGCCAACGTCCTGACTTTC.

A few counts support this clonotype. The genes are TRBV12-3 or TRBV12-4 and TRBJ1-1, with D uncertain. The CDR3 spans 14 residues. V lost 2 bases and J 1 base, leaving 8 bases between the germline ends. CDR3 DNA sequence: TGTGCCAGCAGTTTATCTACAGAGAACACTGAAGCTTTCTTT. This codes for CASSLSTENTEAFF.

This clonotype came up a few times. The chain employs TRBV7-8 and TRBJ1-2; D call uncertain. Germline assignment: CDR1 SGHVS and CDR2 FQNEAQ. The CDR3 extends over 14 amino acids. Deletions cut 5 bases from V and 6 bases from J, with 16 bases between. The CDR3 coding sequence is TGTGCCAGCAGCCGCAGAGATTTTAGGGATGGCTACACCTTC. It specifies CASSRRDFRDGYTF.

The chain couples TRBV19 to TRBJ2-2; 8 nucleotides align to TRBD1. Trimming at V came to 6 bases and at J to 4 bases, leaving 4 bases not matched to a gene. In germline, CDR1 is LNHDA, CDR2 SQIVND (reference sequence). CDR3 size: 14 residues. The CDR3 DNA sequence: TGTGCCAGTAGGGACAGGGAGAGCACCGGGGAGCTGTTTTTT. Residues: CASRDRESTGELFF.

This clonotype showed up many times. The chain is built from TRBV7-2 and TRBJ2-3, with 9 bases matching TRBD2. With 3 bases clipped from V and 3 bases from J, the junction kept 7 bases outside the gene matches. CDR3 length: 16 amino acids. CDR1 is SGHTA, CDR2 FQGNSA, per germline. CDR3 sequence: CASSFPSGTMTDTQYF. DNA of the CDR3: TGTGCCAGCAGCTTTCCTAGCGGGACCATGACAGATACGCAGTATTTT.